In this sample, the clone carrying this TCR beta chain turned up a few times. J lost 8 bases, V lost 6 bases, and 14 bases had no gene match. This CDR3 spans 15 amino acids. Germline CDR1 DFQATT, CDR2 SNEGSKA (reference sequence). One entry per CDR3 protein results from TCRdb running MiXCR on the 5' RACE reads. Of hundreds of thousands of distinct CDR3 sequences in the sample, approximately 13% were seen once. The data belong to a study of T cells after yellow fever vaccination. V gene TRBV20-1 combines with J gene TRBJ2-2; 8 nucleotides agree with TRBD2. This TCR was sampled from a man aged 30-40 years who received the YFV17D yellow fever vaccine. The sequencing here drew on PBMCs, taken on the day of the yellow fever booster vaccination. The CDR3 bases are TGCAGTGCACTGCCAGGGCGGGAGGTCACGGGGGAGCTGTTTTTT. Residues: CSALPGREVTGELFF.